Below, 23 T cell receptor beta chains from the same sample are listed, as sequenced in a study of blood T cell repertoires in COVID-19 (dated by TCRdb to between 2020 and 2021). The protocol used for the library was the immunoSEQ multiplex PCR assay. Here the immuneACCESS table is served through TCRdb, limited to in-frame sequences with V and J called. Missing clones are a known gap in these copies; in checked studies unresolved V genes cover under half, and the rest lacks a known reason. Within this sample are 150,000 or so clones, with around 86% of them counted one time only. Clones ranked in the top ten supply around 6.1% of the sample. Material for sequencing was peripheral blood. These receptors were obtained from a man at least 80 years old with acute or convalescent COVID-19.

The J gene is TRBJ1-4, the V gene TRBV28; TRBD1 is a possible D gene (5 bases). Germline V gives CDR1 MDHEN, CDR2 SYDVKM. The CDR3 length is 21 residues. V was clipped by 2 bases and J by 3 bases, with 28 bases between them. CDR3 protein: CASSLISGAATSPAANEKLFF. CDR3 coding DNA: TGTGCCAGCAGTTTAATCTCTGGGGCCGCGACCTCCCCCGCAGCTAATGAAAAACTGTTTTTT.

The J gene is TRBJ2-1, the V gene TRBV19, with 7 positions matching TRBD2. The CDR3 runs to 16 residues. The germline V gene encodes CDR1 LNHDA and CDR2 SQIVND (reference sequence). Losses at the gene ends were 4 bases for V and 4 bases for J; bases not matched to a gene: 10. CDR3 loop: CASSTPSGGIYNEQFF. The CDR3 coding sequence is TGTGCCAGTAGTACCCCTTCCGGGGGGATTTACAATGAGCAGTTCTTC.

The chain has TRBV9 and TRBJ1-2, with D possibly matching TRBD1 (6 bases). V was trimmed by 0 bases and J by 0 bases, leaving 12 bases between them. Germline CDR1 is SGDLS and CDR2 is YYNGEE. The CDR3 runs 16 residues. The CDR3 DNA is TGTGCCAGCAGCGTAGGGGGGACAACAGCTAACTATGGCTACACCTTC. Protein: CASSVGGTTANYGYTF.

The V call is TRBV6-2 or TRBV6-3, the J call TRBJ1-6; 7 nucleotides line up with TRBD1. The CDR3 is 14 amino acids. The germline V gene encodes CDR1 MNHEY and CDR2 SVGEGT. V trimming: 2 bases; J trimming: 7 bases; junction bases outside the gene matches: 2. CDR3 residues: CASSYDRANSPLHF. Written as DNA, the CDR3 is TGTGCCAGCAGTTACGACAGGGCGAATTCACCCCTCCACTTT.

This clone was observed a handful of times. The chain links TRBV28 to TRBJ1-5, with a tentative D call TRBD1 (6 bases). The V end was cut by 6 bases, the J end by 2 bases, with 14 bases between. The CDR3 consists of 15 residues. Germline CDR1 is MDHEN and CDR2 is SYDVKM. The CDR3 reads CASSSQGLGNQPQHF. DNA for the CDR3: TGTGCCAGCAGCTCACAGGGATTGGGCAATCAGCCCCAGCATTTT.

The V and J genes are TRBV6-4 and TRBJ1-4; TRBD1 might be the D (6 bases). Trimming cost V 8 bases and J 4 bases, with 17 bases left between them. The germline gives CDR1 MRHNA, CDR2 SNTAGT. The CDR3 consists of 15 residues. The CDR3 sequence: CASRTSGEGNEKLFF. For the CDR3, the DNA is TGTGCCAGCCGTACGTCAGGGGAAGGTAATGAAAAACTGTTTTTT.

This clone was counted once. The chain links TRBV27 to TRBJ1-5; 8 bases map to TRBD1. This CDR3 has 19 residues. V lost 4 bases, J lost 1 base, and 15 bases stayed unmatched. CDR1 MNHEY and CDR2 SMNVEV come from the germline V gene (reference sequence). CDR3 in amino acids: CASSSSTRRGRRSNQPQHF. CDR3 coding DNA: TGTGCCAGCAGTTCGTCCACTCGCAGGGGGCGAAGGAGCAATCAGCCCCAGCATTTT.

This clone has only one observation. The chain carries TRBV27 and TRBJ2-1; 10 bases fit TRBD1. The germline CDR1 and CDR2 sequences are MNHEY and SMNVEV (reference sequence). V was pared by 5 bases and J by 5 bases, with 3 bases of the junction left unmatched. The CDR3 has 14 amino acids. The CDR3 protein is CASSIGQGDNEQFF. The DNA of the CDR3 is TGTGCCAGCAGTATCGGACAGGGGGACAATGAGCAGTTCTTC.

This sequence joins TRBV14 and TRBJ1-3; D uncertain. CDR1 and CDR2 (germline): SGHDN, FVKESK. The V gene lost 1 base and the J gene lost 0 bases, with 10 bases spanning the gap. CDR3 length: 16 amino acids. CDR3 region: CASSQALTLSGNTIYF. The CDR3 nucleotides read TGTGCCAGCAGCCAAGCTTTGACTCTCTCTGGAAACACCATATATTTT. Full variable domain (rest looked up from reference TRBV14 and TRBJ1-3): EAGVTQFPSHSVIEKGQTVTLRCDPISGHDNLYWYRRVMGKEIKFLLHFVKESKQDESGMPNNRFLAERTGGTYSTLKVQPAELEDSGVYFCASSQALTLSGNTIYFGEGSWLTVV.

The gene calls are TRBV6-1 and TRBJ2-1; D may be TRBD1 (5 bases). Germline V gives CDR1 MNHNS, CDR2 SASEGT. The CDR3 is 12 residues long. V was pared by 3 bases and J by 8 bases, with 8 bases between. For the CDR3, the DNA is TGTGCCAGCAGTGATTTCAGGGATGAGCAGTTCTTC. Residues: CASSDFRDEQFF.

V and J are TRBV28 and TRBJ1-5; TRBD1 matches at 9 bases. Per germline, CDR1 MDHEN and CDR2 SYDVKM. The CDR3 runs 18 residues. V lost 5 bases and J lost 0; bases outside the gene matches: 11. The CDR3 sequence is CASSGLGTGYYSNQPQHF. As DNA, the CDR3 is TGTGCCAGCAGTGGACTCGGGACAGGGTACTATAGCAATCAGCCCCAGCATTTT.

The sample holds many counts of this clone. The V and J genes are TRBV5-6 and TRBJ2-7; 7 bases agree with TRBD1. The trim removed 5 bases at V and 6 bases at J, leaving 14 bases unmatched. Germline CDR1 and CDR2: SGHDT and YYEEEE. This CDR3 contains 15 residues. The CDR3 protein is CASSSVMARGREQYF. The CDR3, as DNA: TGTGCCAGCAGTTCGGTGATGGCGAGGGGGCGCGAGCAGTACTTC.

J is TRBJ1-5 and V is TRBV19; possible D gene TRBD1, 6 bases. V was shortened by 5 bases and J by 4 bases, with 9 bases between the two germline ends. Germline V gene lookup returns CDR1 LNHDA and CDR2 SQIVND (reference sequence). This CDR3 has 13 amino acids. CDR3 nucleotide sequence: TGTGCCAGTAGTGGGAGGGGGAATCAGCCCCAGCATTTT. This gives the protein CASSGRGNQPQHF.

This chain links TRBV7-2 with TRBJ2-7; D is perhaps TRBD2 (6 bases). Germline assignment: CDR1 SGHTA and CDR2 FQGNSA. Trimming left V 5 bases short and J 6 bases short, with 14 bases between. CDR3 length: 13 residues. The CDR3 sequence: CASSNMGGTEQYF. The CDR3, as DNA: TGTGCCAGCAGCAATATGGGCGGGACCGAGCAGTACTTC.

The chain is built from TRBV2 and TRBJ1-1; maybe TRBD1 (6 bases). This CDR3 contains 15 residues. Trimming shortened V by 5 bases and J by 3 bases, and 16 bases separated the two germline ends. CDR1 SNHLY and CDR2 FYNNEI come from the germline V gene. In DNA, the CDR3 is TGTGCCAGCAGTCTACAGGGATTTAGTTACACTGAAGCTTTCTTT. Its translation is CASSLQGFSYTEAFF.

The genes are TRBV5-1 and TRBJ2-3; possibly TRBD1 for D (6 bases). Germline values: CDR1 SGHRS, CDR2 YFSETQ. This CDR3 has 14 residues. V lost 5 bases and J lost 0, with 10 bases in between. In nucleotides, the CDR3 is TGCGCCAGCAGGGACAGTTCTAGCACAGATACGCAGTATTTT. It yields the protein CASRDSSSTDTQYF. Variable domain in full (rest from reference TRBV5-1 and TRBJ2-3): KAGVTQTPRYLIKTRGQQVTLSCSPISGHRSVSWYQQTPGQGLQFLFEYFSETQRNKGNFPGRFSGRQFSNSRSEMNVSTLELGDSALYLCASRDSSSTDTQYFGPGTRLTVL.

The V call is TRBV7-5, the J call TRBJ1-3; the table assigns TRBD1, which was not confirmed against the DNA. TRBV7-5 is reported as a pseudogene. The CDR3 covers 11 residues. The CDR3 region has the DNA TGTAGGGGAATCTCTGGAAACACCATATATTTT. Amino acids: CRGISGNTIYF.

The chain links TRBV7-8 to TRBJ2-7, with 8 bases that match TRBD1. This CDR3 is 14 amino acids long. After removal of 7 bases from V and 6 bases from J, the junction contained 11 bases not matched to a gene. Per the germline V gene, CDR1 is SGHVS and CDR2 is FQNEAQ. This CDR3 reads CASTLSGGFGEQYF. The CDR3 DNA reads as TGTGCCAGCACCCTCTCAGGGGGCTTTGGCGAGCAGTACTTC.

This clone was seen just once. The V call is TRBV5-1, the J call TRBJ1-1; D may be TRBD1 (5 bases). The V gene's germline CDR1 is SGHRS and CDR2 YFSETQ. Between the trimmed V and J ends, which lost 0 bases and 3 bases, there was a span of 12 bases. The CDR3 consists of 15 residues. In DNA form, the CDR3 reads TGCGCCAGCAGCTTGGAAAGGGCGGGGGACACTGAAGCTTTCTTT. Translation gives CASSLERAGDTEAFF.

The chain has TRBV28 and TRBJ2-5, with D possibly being TRBD1 (5 bases). This CDR3 spans 13 amino acids. Trimming took off 3 bases at V and 2 bases at J, with 7 bases between the two ends. Germline V CDR1 and CDR2: MDHEN, SYDVKM. The CDR3 DNA reads TGTGCCAGCAGTTTTCGACAGCAAGAGACCCAGTACTTC. Residues: CASSFRQQETQYF.

The rearrangement links TRBV7-8 to TRBJ1-1, with TRBD1 matching 7 bases. This CDR3 region has 14 residues. Trimming at V came to 5 bases and at J to 2 bases, leaving 5 bases not matched to a gene. Per germline, CDR1 SGHVS and CDR2 FQNEAQ. The CDR3 nucleotides read TGTGCCAGCAGCGAAGACAGGGACAACACTGAAGCTTTCTTT. Its protein product is CASSEDRDNTEAFF.

This chain connects TRBV10-3 to TRBJ1-1; D gene uncertain. The CDR3 length is 11 residues. Germline CDR1 reads ENHRY; CDR2 reads SYGVKD. The V end was cut by 6 bases, the J end by 5 bases, with 7 bases between. CDR3 bases: TGTGCCATCAGGTCCGGGACTGAAGCTTTCTTT. This sequence encodes CAIRSGTEAFF.

The gene calls are TRBV2 and TRBJ2-5, with 12 bases fitting TRBD2. Germline-derived CDR1 and CDR2 are SNHLY and FYNNEI. Trimming took 7 bases from V and 1 from J; bases not matched to a gene: 4. The CDR3 contains 15 residues. CDR3 bases: TGTGCCAGCAAGAGACTAGCGGGGGCCCAAGAGACCCAGTACTTC. Its protein is CASKRLAGAQETQYF.